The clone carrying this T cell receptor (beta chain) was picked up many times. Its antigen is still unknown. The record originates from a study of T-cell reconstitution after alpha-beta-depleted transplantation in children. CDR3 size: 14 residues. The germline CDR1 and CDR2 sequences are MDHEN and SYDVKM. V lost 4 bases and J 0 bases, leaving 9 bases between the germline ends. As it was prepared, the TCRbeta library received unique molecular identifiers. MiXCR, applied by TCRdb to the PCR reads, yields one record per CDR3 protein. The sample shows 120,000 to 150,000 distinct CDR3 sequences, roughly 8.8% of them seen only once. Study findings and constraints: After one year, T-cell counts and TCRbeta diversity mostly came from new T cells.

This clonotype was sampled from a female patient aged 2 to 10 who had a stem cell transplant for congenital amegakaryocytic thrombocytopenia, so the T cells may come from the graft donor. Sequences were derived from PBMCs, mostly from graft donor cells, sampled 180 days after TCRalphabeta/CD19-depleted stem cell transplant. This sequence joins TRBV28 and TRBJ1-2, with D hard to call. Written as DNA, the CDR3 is TGTGCCAGCAGTTCGGGGTGGGCTAACTATGGCTACACCTTC. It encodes CASSSGWANYGYTF.